This T cell receptor beta chain came from a study of blood T cells in healthy people across ages (dated by TCRdb to 2014 to 2015). Notes on the research overall: In model experiments, template switching captured roughly one uniquely barcoded TCR beta cDNA molecule for every two T cells. The donors were divided into four age groups: young (average approximately 15 years), middle-aged (under 40), aged (approximately 64) and long-lived (about 84). The study analyzed two additional independent replicas of 1 million unique cDNA reads from the same blood draw for two donors, one aged 18 to 29 and one aged 80 or older. To avoid experimental bias, donors of different ages were distributed randomly across sequencing lanes. The study measured age-related changes in TCR beta repertoire diversity using deep sequencing normalized with unique cDNA molecular identifiers.

The paper's findings and limits, for the study overall: A strong correlation was found between observed TCR beta diversity and the percentage of naive T cells measured by flow cytometry. Compared with the aged group, the long-lived group had more naive CD4+ T cells, fewer expanded clones and increased TCR diversity, suggesting age selection. Total diversity estimates from one million sequenced T cells were considered lower bounds and underestimates. Observed TCR beta diversity per million T cells fell roughly linearly with age, and a significant reduction was already apparent by age around 40. Because profiling used bulk unsorted PBMCs, naive and antigen-experienced compartments could not be compared conclusively. Because the CMV infection status of the donors was unknown, age-related changes in expanded clonotypes may potentially have been confounded.

Library preparation was by 5' RACE. Data came from an Illumina HiSeq 2500. A second PCR of 7 to 11 cycles was performed with a sample-barcoded 5' primer and a J-beta primer mix. A template-switch 5' adaptor carrying 12 random nucleotides introduced a unique molecular identifier onto each TCR beta cDNA molecule. Each sample yielded at least 2.5 million CDR3-containing paired-end reads. The Mint cDNA synthesis kit, primed by a TRBC-specific oligonucleotide, was used to synthesize first-strand cDNA from all RNA. Following uracil-DNA glycosylase treatment, all cDNA underwent a first 18-cycle PCR with the universal primers M1SS and BC2_uni_R. The paper's data handling went like this. Normalization of each sample was performed by random selection of 1 million high-quality reads, each carrying a distinct molecular identifier. Instead of being binned into consensus sequences, reads with shared molecular identifiers were discarded. MiTCR, with a Q25 quality threshold and the strictest error-elimination algorithm, was used for CDR3 identification, clonotype clustering and error correction. A nonparametric unseen species model with Euler transformation was used to estimate a lower bound on total TCR beta diversity. TCRdb trimmed the raw reads at Q25, called clones with MiXCR and kept productive beta chains. Entries that share a CDR3 protein sequence are merged under the most common genes and DNA. In this record, the V and J calls reflect TCRdb's handling and not the investigators' own analysis. Within this sample are about 650,000 distinct CDR3 sequences, with less than 40% of them counted one time only. 15% to 17% of the sample is held by the ten biggest clonotypes.

This clonotype showed up many times. No antigen is known for it. No much larger clone exists at a distance of one base, and base qualities are not known. At the junction V is shortened by 2 bases and J by 0 bases, with 11 bases in between. The CDR3, from cysteine to phenylalanine, totals 15 residues. Left in the record is the CDR3 DNA by itself, 45 bases read in frame from the first base. Systemically healthy Caucasian individuals from Russia, 35 to 50 in total and aged roughly 6 to 100 years, were included as donors. Ten milliliters of peripheral blood were drawn from each donor into EDTA-treated Vacutainer tubes. Ficoll-Paque density-gradient centrifugation was used to isolate PBMCs, with at least 6 million obtained per sample. Trizol reagent was used to extract total RNA from the PBMCs, yielding at least 5 micrograms per sample. Naive CD45RAhigh/CD27high T cell percentages were measured by flow cytometry on a PBMC aliquot from every donor.

This clonotype was obtained from a woman of 80 years or more in good health. Donor details come from another sample of the same person, matched by shared clones. The chain couples TRBV12-3 or TRBV12-4 to TRBJ2-7; possibly the D gene is TRBD1, per 5 matching bases. Specimen: blood. Read as DNA, the sequence is TGTGCCAGCAGTTTATCAGGGAAGAGCTCCTACGAGCAGTACTTC. The resulting protein is CASSLSGKSSYEQYF.